This T cell receptor (beta chain) was sequenced during a study of cytomegalovirus exposure and HLA in healthy donors. The CDR3 consists of 21 residues. The germline V and J ends were trimmed by 3 bases and 3 bases, with 33 bases remaining between them. The V gene's germline CDR1 is KGHSH and CDR2 LQKENI. The PCR contained 60 Vbeta and 13 Jbeta primers. Libraries were prepared by immunoSEQ multiplex PCR; TCRdb keeps only in-frame clonotypes and omits some of them. This sample carries fewer than 200,000 clones, approximately 80% of them seen once, and the ten largest clones take 0.75% to 0.9%. This clone showed up just once.

The source material was PBMCs. The V call is TRBV18, the J call TRBJ2-7; D may be TRBD1 (8 bases). The TCR sequence derives from a woman aged 18-35 years in good health and CMV-seronegative. The CDR3 reads CASSPEGQEEVVREGFYEQYF. The CDR3 nucleotides are TGTGCCAGCTCACCCGAGGGACAGGAGGAAGTAGTAAGGGAGGGATTCTACGAGCAGTACTTC.